This T cell receptor beta chain was obtained from a study of blood T cell repertoires in COVID-19 (dated by TCRdb to the early 2020s). Concerning the study at large: Samples covering the acute and convalescent phases of COVID-19 were provided by collaborators in the United States, Italy and Spain. The prospective study material was composed of cDNA or gDNA derived from T cells, B-cell-depleted T cells, or PBMCs. The dataset comprised deeply sampled blood TCRbeta repertoires from subjects exposed to, actively infected with, or recovered from COVID-19. The repertoires were released in a freely available public database intended as a resource for research on the immune response to SARS-CoV-2. The samples were drawn from two sources: the first 160 participants of the ongoing ImmuneRACE study, and some 1,300 subjects contributed by 6 global collaborators. The sample metadata nearly always contained a de-identified subject ID, COVID-19 status, age in years and sex. Where HLA class I and class II types were available, the types were taken from metadata supplied by the sample provider, not from assay-based typing. Results the study describes overall, beyond this receptor: The amount of clinical and demographic metadata varied by source and participant and was provided uncurated.

The immunoSEQ Assay, a bias-controlled multiplex PCR, was used to amplify TCRbeta CDR3 regions from genomic DNA. As for the authors' bioinformatics: The number of nucleated cells in each sample was estimated from the amplification of reference gene primers within the assay. Sequence reads were collapsed and filtered to measure the absolute abundance of every unique TCRbeta CDR3 rearrangement. For each sample, productive Simpson clonality was calculated as the square root of Simpson's diversity index over productive rearrangements. This is the immuneACCESS table as TCRdb keeps it, with only in-frame sequences that have V and J called. A part of the clones is gone; compared with another copy, unresolved V genes explain less than half, and the rest is unexplained. V and J calls and clone size come straight from that table; D and trimming were deduced from the DNA. The sample records about 170,000 clones, around nine tenths of which are singletons. 3.7% of the sample is in the top ten clones.

V loses 5 bases of germline sequence and J loses 7 bases, and the interval between the two ends is 15 bases. The CDR3 runs 13 residues from the cysteine to the phenylalanine. The kept DNA is CDR3 alone, 39 bases in frame from the first base. Taken from the germline V gene, the CDR1 and CDR2 loops are SGHDN and FVKESK. Comment on this clone: No cognate antigen has been identified for it. Base qualities are not provided; no much larger clone lies one nucleotide away.

Collaborating institutions collected whole blood in K2EDTA tubes following their own protocols. For TCRbeta analysis, collaborator samples were shipped as frozen whole blood, as isolated PBMCs, or as DNA extracted from either sample type. Specimen: peripheral blood. The V gene is TRBV14 and the J gene is TRBJ2-7, and possibly TRBD1, on 5 matching bases. This clonotype was obtained from a man aged 18-30 years with active or convalescent COVID-19. The CDR3 protein: CASSFQSGREQYF. The nucleotides are TGTGCCAGCAGCTTTCAGTCAGGGCGGGAGCAGTACTTC.